Listed below are T cell receptor beta chains from one sample, sequenced in a study of blood T cells in healthy people across ages. TCRdb re-called the 5' RACE reads with MiXCR, one entry per CDR3 protein. The table shows about 900,000 distinct CDR3 sequences, with under 80% occurring only once. The material sequenced was blood. Receptors originate from a man aged 25-45 years in good health. CDR3s include the opening cysteine and the closing phenylalanine or tryptophan. D genes are given only for firm matches. The size of a clone is reported for some rows only, either as once, few or many, or as a class for expanded clones.

j_gene,abundance,v_gene,d_gene,CDR3nt,CDR3aa
TRBJ1-2,NA,TRBV23-1,NA,TGCGCCAGCAGTCAAATTGGGGACCTCGATAGGGGCTACACCTTC,CASSQIGDLDRGYTF
TRBJ2-1,NA,TRBV9,TRBD2,TGTGCCAGCAGCGATGGGACTAGCGGGGGGAATGAGCAGTTCTTC,CASSDGTSGGNEQFF
TRBJ1-5,NA,TRBV20-1,TRBD1,TGCGGTGCTAGAGGGGACAGCGTTGGGCAGCCCCAGCATTTT,CGARGDSVGQPQHF
TRBJ1-1,NA,TRBV7-2,NA,TGTGCCAGCAGCCCCCACAGGATTAACACGGAAGCTTTCTTT,CASSPHRINTEAFF
TRBJ2-7,NA,TRBV2,TRBD1,TGTGCCAGCCTAGGGACAGCCGTCGAGCAGTACTTC,CASLGTAVEQYF
TRBJ2-5,NA,TRBV7-9,TRBD1,TGTGCCAGCAGCTTGGACAGGGGGCAGGAGTACTTC,CASSLDRGQEYF
TRBJ2-7,NA,TRBV6-5,TRBD1,TGTGCCAGCAGAAAAGGACAGGGCTCCGGTTACGAGCAGTACTTC,CASRKGQGSGYEQYF
TRBJ2-7,NA,TRBV20-1,TRBD2,TGCAGTGCTAGAGTAAGCGGGGGGCCCCAAAGCTCCTACGAGCAGTACTTC,CSARVSGGPQSSYEQYF
TRBJ1-6,NA,TRBV28,TRBD1,TGTGCCAGCAGTGGACACTTTGACGGGACAGGGCGTTCCTATAATTCACCCCTCCACTTT,CASSGHFDGTGRSYNSPLHF
TRBJ1-6,few,TRBV7-8,NA,TGTGCCAGTAGCCCAGGGGATTCACCCCTCCACTTT,CASSPGDSPLHF
TRBJ2-4,NA,TRBV13,TRBD2,TGTGCCAGCAGCTCGAATAGCGGGGGTCATGAGCAGTACTTC,CASSSNSGGHEQYF
TRBJ2-3,NA,TRBV6-1,NA,TGTGCCAGCACTAGGTTGGCACAAGATACGCAGTATTTT,CASTRLAQDTQYF
TRBJ2-7,NA,TRBV20-1,NA,TGCAGTGCTGGAGATCCTGGACGGGGAGTTGGGGAGCAGTACTTC,CSAGDPGRGVGEQYF
TRBJ2-3,NA,TRBV5-1,NA,TGCGCCAGCAAGACTTGGACAAGTAGCACAGATACGCAGTATTTT,CASKTWTSSTDTQYF
TRBJ2-1,NA,TRBV27,NA,TGTGCCAGCAGTTTATGGGGTGAGCAGTTCTTC,CASSLWGEQFF
TRBJ2-6,few,TRBV4-2,TRBD1,TGTGCCAGCAGCCTCGGACAGGGGCGCTCTGGGGCCAACGTCCTGACTTTC,CASSLGQGRSGANVLTF
TRBJ2-4,NA,TRBV6-5,TRBD1,TGTGCCAGCAGTTACTCGCTACAGGGGGCTAAGCAGTACTTC,CASSYSLQGAKQYF
TRBJ1-1,NA,TRBV6-6,NA,TGTGCCAGCAGTTATGTGCAGGGGTGGAGGAACACTGAAGCTTTCTTT,CASSYVQGWRNTEAFF
TRBJ1-1,NA,TRBV7-9,TRBD1,TGTGCCAGCAGCCTCGGACAGGGCGCTTTCTTT,CASSLGQGAFF
TRBJ2-5,once,TRBV20-1,NA,TGCAGTGCCCGCAGGGGCAGATTAACACAAGAGACCCAGTACTTC,CSARRGRLTQETQYF
TRBJ2-1,NA,TRBV7-9,TRBD2,TGTGCCAGCAGCTTGAGCCTAGCGGGAGCTAACAATGAGCAGTTCTTC,CASSLSLAGANNEQFF
TRBJ2-7,once,TRBV7-9,NA,TGTGCCAGCAGCTTAACGCCTACCACACGGGACGAGCAGTACTTC,CASSLTPTTRDEQYF
TRBJ2-4,NA,TRBV7-9,NA,TGTGCCACCTCCAGCTTAGCCAAAAACATTCAGTACTTC,CATSSLAKNIQYF
TRBJ2-5,once,TRBV4-3,TRBD1,TGCGCCAGCAGCCAAGGGAACAGGGGGCAGGGGGAGACCCAGTACTTC,CASSQGNRGQGETQYF
TRBJ1-2,NA,TRBV14,NA,TGTGCCAGCAGCCAAGCTTCGGGGGCGGAGGGCTACACCTTC,CASSQASGAEGYTF
TRBJ2-3,NA,TRBV7-2,NA,TGTGCCAGCAGCTATGACGCGGGGCTTACAGATACGCAGTATTTT,CASSYDAGLTDTQYF
TRBJ2-1,NA,TRBV28,TRBD1,TGTGCCGCGGGACAGGGGTTTCGAAATGAGCAGTTCTTC,CAAGQGFRNEQFF
TRBJ1-1,NA,TRBV27,NA,TGTGCCAGCAGTAATAAGGTCAGGGACACTGAAGCTTTCTTT,CASSNKVRDTEAFF
TRBJ2-7,NA,TRBV4-1,NA,TGCGCCAGCAGCCACCAGCTGGGTTACGAGCAGTACTTC,CASSHQLGYEQYF
TRBJ2-7,NA,TRBV2,TRBD1,TGTGCCAGCAGTGTGGGGACAGGGGTTGGCGACGAGCAGTACTTC,CASSVGTGVGDEQYF
TRBJ1-2,NA,TRBV29-1,NA,TGCAGCGTTCCGGGCGGGGGTGGCTACACCTTC,CSVPGGGGYTF
TRBJ1-6,NA,TRBV29-1,TRBD1,TGCAGCTTTTCAGAGGGGGCTCATGGATCACCCCTCCACTTT,CSFSEGAHGSPLHF
TRBJ2-7,NA,TRBV4-3,TRBD1,TGCGCCAGCAGCCCTACTCCCCTCGGGACAGGCACCTACGAGCAGTACTTC,CASSPTPLGTGTYEQYF
TRBJ2-5,once,TRBV20-1,NA,TGCAGTGCAAACGAAGGCATACAAGAGACCCAGTACTTC,CSANEGIQETQYF
TRBJ2-7,few,TRBV4-2,NA,TGTGCCAGCAGCCAAGGGACAGTCTTGGAGCAGTACTTC,CASSQGTVLEQYF
TRBJ1-2,NA,TRBV2,TRBD1,TGTGCCAGCAGTGGGTCGGGACAGGGATTTGGCTACACCTTC,CASSGSGQGFGYTF
TRBJ2-1,NA,TRBV7-9,TRBD2,TGTGCCAGCAGCTGGGAGGGGCGGGGTCCGTTCTTC,CASSWEGRGPFF
TRBJ1-2,NA,TRBV5-1,TRBD1,TGCGCCAGCAGCTATCGGACAGGCAATAACTATGGCTACACCTTC,CASSYRTGNNYGYTF
TRBJ2-1,NA,TRBV5-1,TRBD2,TGCGCCAGCAGCTTGGACCTAGCGGGGGGAGGGACCTACAATGAGCAGTTCTTC,CASSLDLAGGGTYNEQFF
TRBJ2-7,NA,TRBV6-2/TRBV6-3,TRBD1,TGTGCCAGCAGCCGAGGGACAGGGGTCCACAAGCAGTACTTC,CASSRGTGVHKQYF